These 22 T cell receptor beta chains were sequenced from one sample in a study of beta chain features in type 1 diabetes. Sequenced material consisted of expressed TCRB transcripts (all of the isolated RNA was reverse transcribed). Produced via immunoSEQ multiplex PCR; TCRdb's table is partial and in-frame only. The table lists roughly 400,000 clones, roughly 13% of them singletons. Sequenced material: naive CD4+ T cells from blood. The receptors come from a man aged 30-40 years in good health.

A few counts support this clone. The rearrangement uses TRBV7-9 and TRBJ2-3; the D gene is possibly TRBD1 (7 bases). Germline-derived CDR1 and CDR2 are SEHNR and FQNEAQ (reference sequence). The CDR3 contains 15 residues. The V end lost 3 bases, the J end lost 1 base, and 11 bases lay between the germline ends. CDR3 sequence (DNA): TGTGCCAGCAGCTTCCCCAGGGGGGGCACAGATACGCAGTATTTT. Amino acid sequence: CASSFPRGGTDTQYF.

The table lists this clone with a few counts. The rearrangement joins TRBV11-2 to TRBJ2-7; D call uncertain. Germline loops: CDR1 SGHAT, CDR2 FQNNGV. The CDR3 is 12 amino acids. Trimming cost V 1 base and J 0 bases, with 1 base left between them. The chain's CDR3 is CASSLGSYEQYV. As DNA, the CDR3 is TGTGCCAGCAGCTTAGGCTCCTACGAGCAGTACGTC.

This clone was detected only a few times. Different DNA sequences within this sample yield the same CDR3. V is TRBV6-5 and J is TRBJ1-2; D gene ambiguous. The CDR3 runs 12 residues. Between the trimmed V and J ends, which lost 0 bases and 5 bases, there was a span of 4 bases. Germline CDR1 is MNHEY and CDR2 is SVGAGI. CDR3 in DNA: TGTGCCAGCAGTTACTCAGGGTATGGCTACACCTTC. Encoded protein: CASSYSGYGYTF.

The chain couples TRBV7-8 to TRBJ1-3; TRBD1 is a possible D gene (6 bases). V dropped 10 bases and J dropped 2 bases, with 9 bases sitting between them. The germline V gene has CDR1 SGHVS and CDR2 FQNEAQ. The CDR3 runs 12 residues. CDR3 sequence: CATGAPGNTIYF. CDR3 bases: TGTGCCACAGGGGCGCCTGGAAACACCATATATTTT.

This clone was detected a few times. The chain uses TRBV21-1 and TRBJ1-2. TRBV21-1 is a pseudogene segment. The CDR3 extends over 12 amino acids. The CDR3, as DNA: TGTGCCAGCAGCATATCTCGAGATGGCTACACCTTC. It specifies CASSISRDGYTF.

The rearrangement joins TRBV6-6 to TRBJ2-2; D is perhaps TRBD2 (6 bases). The V end was cut by 0 bases, the J end by 2 bases, with 7 bases between. Per the germline V gene, CDR1 is MNHNY and CDR2 is SVGAGI (reference sequence). The CDR3 runs to 15 residues. CDR3 loop: CASSYSGGNTGELFF. CDR3 nucleotide sequence: TGTGCCAGCAGTTACTCCGGGGGTAACACCGGGGAGCTGTTTTTT.

The chain joins TRBV30 to TRBJ2-5; 12 nucleotides match TRBD2. CDR3 length: 18 amino acids. Germline CDR1 reads GTSNPN; CDR2 reads SVGIG (reference sequence). V trimming: 3 bases; J trimming: 4 bases; junction bases outside the gene matches: 15. CDR3 sequence (DNA): TGTGCCTGGAGGGGGATGGGGCTAGCGGGAGGGCCCGGAGAGACCCAGTACTTC. This translates into CAWRGMGLAGGPGETQYF.

This clone was observed a few times. The CDR3 loop is CAPGLAGRYEQYV. DNA for the CDR3: TGTGCCCCGGGACTAGCGGGAAGATACGAGCAGTACGTC. This rearrangement joins TRBV25-1 to TRBJ2-7; 13 bases fit TRBD2. CDR3 length equals 13 residues. Germline V CDR1 and CDR2: MGHDK, SYGVNS. V was clipped by 11 bases and J by 4 bases; unmatched bases: 5.

The chain couples TRBV7-2 to TRBJ2-5; D remains ambiguous. The CDR3 sequence is 12 residues long. The germline V gene encodes CDR1 SGHTA and CDR2 FQGNSA. Trimming pared 5 bases from V and 5 bases from J, leaving 9 bases between. For the CDR3, the DNA is TGTGCCAGCAGCCCCCAAGGGGAGACCCAGTACTTC. This encodes CASSPQGETQYF.

CDR3 region: CASSEGNYGYTF. As DNA, the CDR3 is TGTGCCAGCAGTGAGGGGAACTATGGCTACACCTTC. This chain uses TRBV25-1 with TRBJ1-2; D gene unclear. Germline loops: CDR1 MGHDK, CDR2 SYGVNS. The V gene lost 3 bases and the J gene lost 2 bases, with 4 bases spanning the gap. This CDR3 region has 12 residues.

The table lists this clone with a few counts. Written as DNA, the CDR3 is TGTGCCAGCAGTGAAGGGACTAGCGGGTACAATGAGCAGTTCTTC. Translation gives CASSEGTSGYNEQFF. The V call is TRBV2, the J call TRBJ2-1, with 11 bases matching TRBD2. Germline lookup yields CDR1 SNHLY and CDR2 FYNNEI. V shed 1 base and J 4 bases; nucleotides not matched to a gene: 0. The CDR3 has 15 residues.

The sample holds many counts of this clone. The chain employs TRBV21-1 and TRBJ1-1. TRBV21-1 is classified as a pseudogene. This CDR3 has 10 residues. The CDR3 DNA is TGTGCCAGCCTCGTACACAGACGGGACTTT. This gives the protein CASLVHRRDF.

This clone was recorded a few times. V usage is TRBV30 and J usage is TRBJ2-3, with 9 bases matching TRBD2. This CDR3 comprises 11 residues. From germline, CDR1 is GTSNPN and CDR2 SVGIG (reference sequence). The CDR3 DNA reads as TGTAGCGGGGGGCCTACAGATACGCAGTATTTT. Translated, it gives CSGGPTDTQYF.

The CDR3 loop is CASSQDWATASTDTQYF. CDR3 in DNA: TGTGCCAGCAGCCAAGATTGGGCGACAGCTAGCACAGATACGCAGTATTTT. This chain connects TRBV14 to TRBJ2-3; tentatively, D is TRBD1 (5 bases). CDR3 length equals 17 residues. Germline V gives CDR1 SGHDN, CDR2 FVKESK. V dropped 0 bases and J dropped 0 bases, with 13 bases sitting between them.

This clone was observed a few times. The V gene is TRBV30, the J gene TRBJ1-1, with no clear D. Germline assignment: CDR1 GTSNPN and CDR2 SVGIG (reference sequence). Trimming took 0 bases from V and 2 from J, leaving 7 bases between them. CDR3 length equals 13 residues. In nucleotides, the CDR3 is TGTGCCTGGAGTGTACAGATTAACACTGAAGCTTTCTTT. Its protein product is CAWSVQINTEAFF. Filled out from reference TRBV30 and TRBJ1-1, the complete variable domain reads SQTIHQWPATLVQPVGSPLSLECTVEGTSNPNLYWYRQAAGRGLQLLFYSVGIGQISSEVPQNLSASRPQDRQFILSSKKLLLSDSGFYLCAWSVQINTEAFFGQGTRLTVV.

This clone was seen a handful of times. This chain joins TRBV4-3 and TRBJ2-7; 9 bases are shared with TRBD2. The germline V gene encodes CDR1 LGHNA and CDR2 YSLEER. The CDR3 is 15 amino acids. Germline trimming cut 2 bases from V and 6 bases from J; bases unmatched to any gene: 8. The CDR3 region has the DNA TGCGCCAGCAGCCAAATGTGGCTAGCGGGGATCGAGCAGTACTTC. Amino acid sequence: CASSQMWLAGIEQYF.

The chain uses TRBV5-4 and TRBJ2-1; TRBD2 matches 9 bases. Germline CDR1 and CDR2: SGHNT and YYREEE (reference sequence). CDR3 length: 13 amino acids. The junction had 6 bases not matched to a gene; V was cut back by 4 bases and J by 10 bases. The CDR3 reads CASSRIAGEEQFF. CDR3 bases: TGTGCCAGCAGCAGAATAGCGGGGGAGGAGCAGTTCTTC. The full variable domain, with the rest looked up from reference TRBV5-4 and TRBJ2-1, is ETGVTQSPTHLIKTRGQQVTLRCSSQSGHNTVSWYQQALGQGPQFIFQYYREEENGRGNFPPRFSGLQFPNYSSELNVNALELDDSALYLCASSRIAGEEQFFGPGTRLTVL.

This clone occurred a few times. V usage is TRBV11-2 and J usage is TRBJ2-3, with 8 bases matching TRBD2. The V gene end was trimmed by 3 bases and the J gene end by 2 bases; junction bases not matched to a gene: 10. Germline values: CDR1 SGHAT, CDR2 FQNNGV. This CDR3 has 17 amino acids. The CDR3 protein is CASSFPASGGATDTQYF. DNA of the CDR3: TGTGCCAGCAGCTTTCCCGCCAGCGGGGGAGCCACAGATACGCAGTATTTT.

The V gene is TRBV29-1, the J gene TRBJ2-6; D gene unclear. The CDR3 totals 15 residues. The germline CDR1 and CDR2 sequences are SQVTM and ANQGSEA. V lost 1 base, J lost 0 bases, and 7 bases lay in between. The CDR3 DNA follows: TGCAGCGTTGAAGGTGTCAGCTCTGGGGCCAACGTCCTGACTTTC. Encoded protein: CSVEGVSSGANVLTF.

The chain has TRBV7-2 and TRBJ1-2; a possible D gene is TRBD1 (5 bases). Trimming took 5 bases from V and 8 from J, leaving 15 bases between them. Germline V gives CDR1 SGHTA, CDR2 FQGNSA. CDR3 length: 13 amino acids. CDR3 bases: TGTGCCAGCAGCCCGGGGCCTTCCCGGGGCTACACCTTC. Translating gives CASSPGPSRGYTF. Combining the CDR3 with reference TRBV7-2 and TRBJ1-2 gives the whole variable domain GAGVSQSPSNKVTEKGKDVELRCDPISGHTALYWYRQSLGQGLEFLIYFQGNSAPDKSGLPSDRFSAERTGGSVSTLTIQRTQQEDSAVYLCASSPGPSRGYTFGSGTRLTVV.

This clone has only a few counts. The chain carries TRBV29-1 and TRBJ2-7; TRBD1 matches at 7 bases. Germline V gives CDR1 SQVTM, CDR2 ANQGSEA. V gave up 6 bases and J gave up 6 bases; unmatched junction bases: 17. CDR3 size: 15 residues. In DNA form, the CDR3 reads TGCAGCGTCGGCCAGACAGGGAATCCTACAGCCGAGCAGTACGTC. This translates into CSVGQTGNPTAEQYV.

This clone was seen more than once but under ten times. The chain has TRBV7-3 and TRBJ2-1; 13 bases align to TRBD2. V shed 4 bases, J shed 10 bases, and the junction held 4 bases outside the gene matches. The CDR3 is made up of 14 amino acids. Germline V gene sequence: CDR1 SGHTA, CDR2 FQGTGA. The CDR3 nucleotides are TGTGCCAGCAGCTCGGGACTAGCGGGAATGGAGCAGTTCTTC. This encodes CASSSGLAGMEQFF.